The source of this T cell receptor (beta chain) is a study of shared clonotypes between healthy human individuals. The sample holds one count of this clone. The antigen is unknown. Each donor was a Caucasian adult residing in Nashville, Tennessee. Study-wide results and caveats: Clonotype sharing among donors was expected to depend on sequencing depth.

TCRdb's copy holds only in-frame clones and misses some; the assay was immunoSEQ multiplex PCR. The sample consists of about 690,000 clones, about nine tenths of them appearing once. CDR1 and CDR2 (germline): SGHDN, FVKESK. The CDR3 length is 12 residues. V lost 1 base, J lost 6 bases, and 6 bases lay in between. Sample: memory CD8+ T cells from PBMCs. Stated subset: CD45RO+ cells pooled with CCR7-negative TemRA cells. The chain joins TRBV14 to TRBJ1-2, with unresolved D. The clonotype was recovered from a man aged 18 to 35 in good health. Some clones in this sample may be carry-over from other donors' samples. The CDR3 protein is CASSQGGNGYTF. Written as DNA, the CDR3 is TGTGCCAGCAGCCAAGGCGGGAATGGCTACACCTTC.